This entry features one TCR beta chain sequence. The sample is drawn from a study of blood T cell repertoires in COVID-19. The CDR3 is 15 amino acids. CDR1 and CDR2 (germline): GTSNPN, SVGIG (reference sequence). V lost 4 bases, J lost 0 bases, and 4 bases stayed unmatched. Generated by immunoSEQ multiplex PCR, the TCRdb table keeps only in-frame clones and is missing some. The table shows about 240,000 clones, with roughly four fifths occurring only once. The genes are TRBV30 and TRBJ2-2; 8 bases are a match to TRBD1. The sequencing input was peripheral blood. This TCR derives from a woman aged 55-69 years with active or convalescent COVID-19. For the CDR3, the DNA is TGTGCCTGGACGGGACAGGCCACGAACACCGGGGAGCTGTTTTTT. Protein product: CAWTGQATNTGELFF.